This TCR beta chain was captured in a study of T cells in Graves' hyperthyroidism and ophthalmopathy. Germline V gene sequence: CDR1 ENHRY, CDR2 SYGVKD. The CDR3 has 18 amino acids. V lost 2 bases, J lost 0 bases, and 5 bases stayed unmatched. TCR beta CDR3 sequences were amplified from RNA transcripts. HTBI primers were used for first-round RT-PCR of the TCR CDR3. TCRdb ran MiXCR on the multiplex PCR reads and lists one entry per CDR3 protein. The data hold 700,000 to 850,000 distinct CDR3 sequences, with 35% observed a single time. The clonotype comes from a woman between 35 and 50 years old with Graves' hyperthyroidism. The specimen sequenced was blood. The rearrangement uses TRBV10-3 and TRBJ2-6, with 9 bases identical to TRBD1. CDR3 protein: CAISEMETGGSGANVLTF. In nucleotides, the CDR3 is TGTGCCATCAGTGAGATGGAGACAGGGGGCTCTGGGGCCAACGTCCTGACTTTC.